The 24 T cell receptor beta chains presented below share a single source sample, sequenced in a study of cytomegalovirus exposure and HLA in healthy donors (dated by TCRdb to about 2017). The library came from the immunoSEQ multiplex PCR assay. For the multiplex PCR, a mixture combining 60 forward primers for TCR Vbeta segments and 13 reverse primers for TCR Jbeta segments was used. Here the immuneACCESS table is served through TCRdb, limited to in-frame sequences with V and J called. Missing clones are a known gap in these copies; in checked studies unresolved V genes cover under half, and the rest lacks a known reason. The sample data list hundreds of thousands of clones, and roughly 80% of these were observed just once. 3.8% of the sample is taken by the ten largest. Sequenced material: PBMCs. These receptors all stem from a male donor in good health and CMV-seronegative.

This sequence joins TRBV9 and TRBJ2-2; D not resolved. The CDR3 runs to 16 residues. Germline CDR1 SGDLS, CDR2 YYNGEE. V dropped 3 bases and J dropped 0 bases, with 12 bases sitting between them. For the CDR3, the DNA is TGTGCCAGCAGCGCCGACACGACCTCGAACACCGGGGAGCTGTTTTTT. Amino acids: CASSADTTSNTGELFF. The variable domain in full, completed from reference TRBV9 and TRBJ2-2, reads DSGVTQTPKHLITATGQRVTLRCSPRSGDLSVYWYQQSLDQGLQFLIQYYNGEERAKGNILERFSAQQFPDLHSELNLSSLELGDSALYFCASSADTTSNTGELFFGEGSRLTVL.

The J gene is TRBJ2-2, the V gene TRBV5-8; 10 positions agree with TRBD1. Germline CDR1 is SGHTS and CDR2 is YDEGEE. Trimming took 3 bases from V and 4 from J; bases not matched to a gene: 6. The CDR3 sequence is 16 residues long. CDR3 nucleotide sequence: TGTGCCAGCAGCTCAGGGACAGGGGCCTTCACCGGGGAGCTGTTTTTT. It is translated as CASSSGTGAFTGELFF.

V is TRBV19 and J is TRBJ1-5, with D uncertain. Trimming removed 6 bases from V and 2 bases from J, with 14 bases in between. The CDR3 is 15 residues long. Germline V lookup: CDR1 LNHDA, CDR2 SQIVND (reference sequence). CDR3 DNA: TGTGCCAGTAGCGCCGAGGCGGTCGGCAATCAGCCCCAGCATTTT. This codes for CASSAEAVGNQPQHF.

The CDR3 loop reads CASSDGTSGRTSTDTQYF. In DNA, the CDR3 is TGTGCCAGCAGCGACGGGACTAGCGGGAGAACTAGCACAGATACGCAGTATTTT. This chain uses TRBV7-9 with TRBJ2-3; 14 bases fit TRBD2. Germline V gene sequence: CDR1 SEHNR, CDR2 FQNEAQ (reference sequence). The length of the CDR3 is 18 residues. V trimming: 5 bases; J trimming: 0 bases; junction bases outside the gene matches: 7.

The chain carries TRBV7-9 and TRBJ1-3, with 10 bases matching TRBD1. V dropped 1 base and J dropped 4; count of bases not matched to a gene: 4. The CDR3 length is 16 residues. Looked up from germline, CDR1 is SEHNR and CDR2 is FQNEAQ (reference sequence). CDR3 coding DNA: TGTGCCAGCAGCTTAGATGACAGGGGGCTCGGAAACACCATATATTTT. This sequence encodes CASSLDDRGLGNTIYF.

The chain has TRBV10-1 and TRBJ1-1; D is ambiguous. This CDR3 is built from 13 residues. The V gene's germline CDR1 is WNHNN and CDR2 SYGVQD (reference sequence). The V end lost 2 bases, the J end lost 2 bases, and 6 bases lay between the germline ends. CDR3 DNA sequence: TGCGCCAGCAGTGAGCAGGTTAACACTGAAGCTTTCTTT. Protein: CASSEQVNTEAFF.

The chain employs TRBV12-5 and TRBJ2-3; 11 bases align to TRBD2. CDR3 length: 18 amino acids. After removal of 2 bases from V and 4 bases from J, the junction contained 11 bases not matched to a gene. The germline gives CDR1 LGHNT, CDR2 FRNRAP. The CDR3 DNA is TGTGCTAGTGGTTTGACCCTTAGCGGGAGGGCCCAGGCAGATACGCAGTATTTT. Residues: CASGLTLSGRAQADTQYF.

The chain links TRBV4-1 to TRBJ2-2, with 10 bases matching TRBD2. Germline lookup yields CDR1 MGHRA and CDR2 YSYEKL. The CDR3 has 15 residues. The V segment lost 3 bases and the J segment 6 bases; nucleotides outside the gene matches: 4. Written as DNA, the CDR3 is TGCGCCAGCAGCCATCCCGGGACTAGCGCCGGGGAGCTGTTTTTT. Residues: CASSHPGTSAGELFF.

In its sample, this clone was seen once. The chain combines TRBV4-1 with TRBJ2-1, with 7 bases that match TRBD2. CDR1 and CDR2 from the germline V gene are MGHRA and YSYEKL. J gave up 5 bases and V 3 bases, and 7 bases lay outside the gene matches. The length of the CDR3 is 15 residues. Here the CDR3 DNA reads TGCGCCAGCAGCCATCTAGCGGAAGGGGACAATGAGCAGTTCTTC. Translating it yields CASSHLAEGDNEQFF.

The chain uses TRBV5-1 and TRBJ2-5, with 9 nucleotides matching TRBD2. Trimming at V came to 0 bases and at J to 5 bases, leaving 8 bases not matched to a gene. The germline V gene has CDR1 SGHRS and CDR2 YFSETQ. This CDR3 comprises 16 residues. The CDR3 coding sequence is TGCGCCAGCAGCTTGGGGGGGATAGCGGGAGTGGAGACCCAGTACTTC. Translating gives CASSLGGIAGVETQYF. Drawing the rest from reference TRBV5-1 and TRBJ2-5, the complete variable domain is KAGVTQTPRYLIKTRGQQVTLSCSPISGHRSVSWYQQTPGQGLQFLFEYFSETQRNKGNFPGRFSGRQFSNSRSEMNVSTLELGDSALYLCASSLGGIAGVETQYFGPGTRLLVL.

The chain carries TRBV7-6 and TRBJ2-6; D perhaps matches TRBD2 (7 bases). Germline CDR1 is SGHVS and CDR2 is FNYEAQ. CDR3 length: 16 amino acids. Trimming took off 5 bases at V and 4 bases at J, with 15 bases between the two ends. In nucleotides, the CDR3 is TGTGCCAGCAGCGCTCGGGGGGCCCCCGGGGCCAACGTCCTGACTTTC. The encoded protein is CASSARGAPGANVLTF.

The chain is built from TRBV7-2 and TRBJ1-2, with D possibly being TRBD1 (5 bases). The V end was cut by 6 bases, the J end by 2 bases, with 16 bases between. Germline V lookup: CDR1 SGHTA, CDR2 FQGNSA. This CDR3 comprises 15 residues. The DNA for the CDR3 is TGTGCCAGCAGGGGGATTACAGGCAGCAACTATGGCTACACCTTC. This codes for CASRGITGSNYGYTF.

The chain employs TRBV5-4 and TRBJ2-1, with 7 bases aligning to TRBD1. The trim removed 0 bases at V and 6 bases at J, leaving 6 bases unmatched. The CDR3 runs 15 residues. CDR1 and CDR2 (germline): SGHNT, YYREEE (reference sequence). The CDR3 DNA is TGTGCCAGCAGCTTGGAGCGACAGGGCCCCAATGAGCAGTTCTTC. Translation gives CASSLERQGPNEQFF.

This sequence joins TRBV7-9 and TRBJ2-5; possible D gene TRBD2, 6 bases. V was pared by 4 bases and J by 4 bases, with 16 bases between. The V gene's germline CDR1 is SEHNR and CDR2 FQNEAQ (reference sequence). CDR3 length: 15 residues. DNA for the CDR3: TGTGCCAGCAGCTCTAGGGCACGGGGAGGAGAGACCCAGTACTTC. Translating gives CASSSRARGGETQYF.

The chain has TRBV15 and TRBJ1-2; 9 bases align to TRBD1. V dropped 1 base and J dropped 7; count of bases not matched to a gene: 4. CDR3 length: 14 amino acids. Germline assignment: CDR1 LNHNV and CDR2 YYDKDF (reference sequence). The CDR3 bases are TGTGCCACCAGCAGAGGACAGGGGGAGAGTGGCTACACCTTC. Residues: CATSRGQGESGYTF.

With respect to this clone: An end of the junction differs from the germline gene, which may be a read error. The J gene is TRBJ2-2, the V gene TRBV7-9, with TRBD2 identical over 8 bases. This CDR3 has 17 amino acids. Germline CDR1 and CDR2: SEHNR and FQNEAQ (reference sequence). The CDR3 here is CSSSFENSGKNTGELFF. As DNA, the CDR3 is TGTTCCAGCAGCTTTGAAAATAGCGGGAAGAACACCGGGGAGCTGTTTTTT.

The rearrangement uses TRBV18 and TRBJ2-7; 7 bases are a match to TRBD1. CDR3 length equals 13 residues. CDR1 is KGHSH, CDR2 LQKENI, per germline. The ends lost 5 bases at V and 4 bases at J; junction bases unmatched: 5. The CDR3 region is CASSGGQQYEQYF. Here the CDR3 DNA reads TGTGCCAGCTCAGGGGGACAGCAGTACGAGCAGTACTTC.

As DNA, the CDR3 is TGTGCCAGCAGCTTACTTGCAGGGGCCGGTGAGACCCAGTACTTC. Amino acid sequence: CASSLLAGAGETQYF. V gene TRBV5-4 combines with J gene TRBJ2-5; possible D gene TRBD1, 6 bases. The germline CDR1 and CDR2 sequences are SGHNT and YYREEE (reference sequence). Trimming removed 2 bases from V and 5 bases from J, with 16 bases in between. This CDR3 has 15 amino acids.

The V and J genes are TRBV27 and TRBJ2-5, with TRBD1 matching over 9 bases. Germline V gene lookup returns CDR1 MNHEY and CDR2 SMNVEV (reference sequence). The trim removed 0 bases at V and 5 bases at J, leaving 4 bases unmatched. CDR3 length: 15 amino acids. This chain's CDR3 is CASSLSGTGRETQYF. The CDR3 nucleotides are TGTGCCAGCAGTTTATCGGGGACAGGGAGGGAGACCCAGTACTTC.

CDR3 in amino acids: CASSLAHGGGNQPQHF. In DNA form, the CDR3 reads TGTGCCAGCAGCTTAGCCCACGGGGGGGGCAATCAGCCCCAGCATTTT. This rearrangement joins TRBV11-2 to TRBJ1-5; weak D call: TRBD1 (5 bases). Germline CDR1 is SGHAT and CDR2 is FQNNGV. The CDR3 totals 16 residues. Trimming removed 1 base at V and 2 bases at J, with 12 bases between.

The chain employs TRBV6-5 and TRBJ1-2; D call uncertain. CDR3 length equals 14 residues. The V gene's germline CDR1 is MNHEY and CDR2 SVGAGI. The germline V and J ends were trimmed by 4 bases and 5 bases, with 14 bases remaining between them. CDR3 coding DNA: TGTGCCAGCAGTTTCCCCGGCAGGATATATGGCTACACCTTC. Translated, it gives CASSFPGRIYGYTF.

The chain links TRBV2 to TRBJ2-7; no clear D gene. From germline, CDR1 is SNHLY and CDR2 FYNNEI. This CDR3 comprises 14 residues. Trimming left V 4 bases short and J 0 bases short, with 10 bases between. This chain's CDR3 is CASSGPPHSYEQYF. The CDR3 DNA follows: TGTGCCAGCAGTGGGCCACCTCACTCCTACGAGCAGTACTTC.

The gene calls are TRBV7-3 and TRBJ2-2, with 7 nucleotides matching TRBD2. V dropped 2 bases and J dropped 0; count of bases not matched to a gene: 0. CDR3 size: 15 residues. CDR1 and CDR2 from the germline V gene are SGHTA and FQGTGA. DNA of the CDR3: TGTGCCAGCAGCTTAGCGGGAGCGAACACCGGGGAGCTGTTTTTT. It codes for CASSLAGANTGELFF.

Details on this clone: One end of the junction does not line up with germline, which may come from a read error. J is TRBJ2-7 and V is TRBV7-3, with D perhaps TRBD1 (5 bases). The V gene's germline CDR1 is SGHTA and CDR2 FQGTGA. The CDR3 has 12 residues. The CDR3 protein is CASSCPEGVICF. The CDR3 DNA reads as TGTGCCAGCAGCTGCCCCGAAGGGGTGATTTGCTTC.